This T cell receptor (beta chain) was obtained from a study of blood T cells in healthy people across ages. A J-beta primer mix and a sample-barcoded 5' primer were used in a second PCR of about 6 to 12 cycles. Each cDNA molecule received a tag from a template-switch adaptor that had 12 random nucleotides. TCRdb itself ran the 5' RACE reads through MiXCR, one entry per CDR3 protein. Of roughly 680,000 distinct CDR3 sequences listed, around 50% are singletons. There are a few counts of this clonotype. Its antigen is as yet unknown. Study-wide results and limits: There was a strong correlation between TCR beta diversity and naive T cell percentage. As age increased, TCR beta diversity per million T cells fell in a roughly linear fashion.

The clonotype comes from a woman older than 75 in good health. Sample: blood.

The DNA for the CDR3 is TGTGCCAGCAGCTCATACCAGGGGGCCCAAGAGACCCAGTACTTC. This translates into CASSSYQGAQETQYF. V usage is TRBV7-6 and J usage is TRBJ2-5, with 8 bases fitting TRBD1. The germline gives CDR1 SGHVS, CDR2 FNYEAQ. This CDR3 comprises 15 residues. J was trimmed by 1 base and V by 4 bases; bases with no gene match: 5. Drawing the rest from reference TRBV7-6 and TRBJ2-5, the complete variable domain is GAGVSQSPRYKVTKRGQDVALRCDPISGHVSLYWYRQALGQGPEFLTYFNYEAQQDKSGLPNDRFSAERPEGSISTLTIQRTEQRDSAMYRCASSSYQGAQETQYFGPGTRLLVL.